These 23 T cell receptor beta chains share one sample of origin, sequenced in a study of CD8 T cells in Susac syndrome. RNA was extracted with the RNeasy kit, and a quantity of roughly 0.5 to 1 ug was reverse transcribed using random hexamers. TCRdb recomputed calls from the immunoSEQ multiplex PCR reads with MiXCR, one row per CDR3 protein. This sample has roughly 250,000 distinct CDR3 sequences, with around 96% found just once. The specimen was CD4+ T cells from PBMCs. The receptors here all came from a human donor with Susac syndrome.

The chain uses TRBV5-1 and TRBJ2-4; D perhaps matches TRBD2 (6 bases). Germline V gene sequence: CDR1 SGHRS, CDR2 YFSETQ. Trimming took 4 bases from V and 0 from J, leaving 17 bases between them. This CDR3 is 17 amino acids long. DNA for the CDR3: TGCGCCAGCAGCCCACCACTAGCCGGGGTAGCCAAAAACATTCAGTACTTC. Translation: CASSPPLAGVAKNIQYF. Using reference TRBV5-1 and TRBJ2-4 for the parts outside the CDR3, the full variable domain is KAGVTQTPRYLIKTRGQQVTLSCSPISGHRSVSWYQQTPGQGLQFLFEYFSETQRNKGNFPGRFSGRQFSNSRSEMNVSTLELGDSALYLCASSPPLAGVAKNIQYFGAGTRLSVL.

The chain employs TRBV2 and TRBJ2-3; D gene unclear. The CDR3 is made up of 12 amino acids. Trimming removed 4 bases at V and 7 bases at J, with 9 bases between. The germline V gene encodes CDR1 SNHLY and CDR2 FYNNEI. The CDR3 spells CASSGTAYTQYF. The CDR3 bases are TGTGCCAGCAGTGGGACCGCCTATACGCAGTATTTT.

A few counts support this clonotype. V is TRBV27 and J is TRBJ2-7; 7 bases are a match to TRBD1. The CDR3 length is 13 residues. Germline V CDR1 and CDR2: MNHEY, SMNVEV (reference sequence). With V trimmed by 5 bases and J by 4 bases, 5 bases remained unmatched. The CDR3: CASSPTGPYEQYF. In DNA, the CDR3 is TGTGCCAGCAGTCCGACAGGGCCGTACGAGCAGTACTTC.

The chain links TRBV7-9 to TRBJ2-7; 10 bases align to TRBD1. Germline CDR1 is SEHNR and CDR2 is FQNEAQ (reference sequence). V dropped 5 bases and J dropped 5; count of bases not matched to a gene: 9. The CDR3 has 15 residues. The CDR3 DNA reads TGTGCCAGCAGCCGGATGGGGACAGGGGCCCACGAGCAGTACTTC. Translated: CASSRMGTGAHEQYF.

The table lists this clonotype with a count of one. This rearrangement joins TRBV20-1 to TRBJ2-7; D gene uncertain. There are 14 residues in the CDR3. Germline CDR1 and CDR2: DFQATT and SNEGSKA (reference sequence). V was shortened by 0 bases and J by 1 base, with 10 bases between the two germline ends. This CDR3 reads CSAREATTSYEQYF. As DNA, the CDR3 is TGCAGTGCTAGAGAGGCTACGACTTCCTACGAGCAGTACTTC.

J is TRBJ1-1 and V is TRBV27, with 7 bases lining up with TRBD1. Trimming removed 3 bases from V and 10 bases from J; junction bases left unmatched: 5. The germline V gene has CDR1 MNHEY and CDR2 SMNVEV (reference sequence). The CDR3 consists of 12 residues. The CDR3, as DNA: TGTGCCAGCAGTTTTAGGGGGCAGGTAGCTTTCTTT. This gives the protein CASSFRGQVAFF.

This sequence joins TRBV29-1 and TRBJ2-7, with a tentative D call TRBD1 (5 bases). V was clipped by 6 bases and J by 1 base, with 16 bases between them. This CDR3 spans 14 amino acids. The germline V gene has CDR1 SQVTM and CDR2 ANQGSEA. This CDR3 reads CSVPPFDSSYEQYF. CDR3 coding DNA: TGCAGCGTCCCGCCATTCGACAGTTCCTACGAGCAGTACTTC.

The J gene is TRBJ2-6, the V gene TRBV29-1; no firm D call. V was pared by 4 bases and J by 0 bases, with 4 bases between. The CDR3 is 13 amino acids. CDR1 and CDR2 from the germline V gene are SQVTM and ANQGSEA. CDR3 region: CSVVVSGANVLTF. The CDR3 bases are TGCAGCGTTGTTGTCTCTGGGGCCAACGTCCTGACTTTC. The whole variable domain, filled in from reference TRBV29-1 and TRBJ2-6, reads SAVISQKPSRDICQRGTSLTIQCQVDSQVTMMFWYRQQPGQSLTLIATANQGSEATYESGFVIDKFPISRPNLTFSTLTVSNMSPEDSSIYLCSVVVSGANVLTFGAGSRLTVL.

This clonotype was seen just once. The chain links TRBV12-5 to TRBJ2-1; D is unresolved. The V and J ends lost 4 bases and 10 bases respectively, with 8 bases between them. The CDR3 spans 11 residues. CDR1 is LGHNT and CDR2 is FRNRAP in the germline V gene. CDR3 coding DNA: TGTGCTAGTGGTTCCTCCGAGGAGCAGTTCTTC. Its translation: CASGSSEEQFF.

V usage is TRBV3-1 and J usage is TRBJ1-4; D is possibly TRBD1 (5 bases). The CDR3 runs 11 residues. Germline values: CDR1 LGHDT, CDR2 YNNKEL (reference sequence). V lost 4 bases and J lost 8, with 5 bases in between. The CDR3 spells CASSRGEKLFF. The CDR3, as DNA: TGTGCCAGCAGCCGGGGGGAAAAACTGTTTTTT. The full variable domain, completed using reference TRBV3-1 and TRBJ1-4, is DTAVSQTPKYLVTQMGNDKSIKCEQNLGHDTMYWYKQDSKKFLKIMFSYNNKELIINETVPNRFSPKSPDKAHLNLHINSLELGDSAVYFCASSRGEKLFFGSGTQLSVL.

The V call is TRBV12-3 or TRBV12-4, the J call TRBJ1-2; 9 positions agree with TRBD1. The CDR3 has 13 residues. V trimming: 6 bases; J trimming: 6 bases; junction bases outside the gene matches: 5. The CDR3 spells CASSLTGGHGYTF. The DNA for the CDR3 is TGTGCCAGCAGCCTTACAGGGGGCCATGGCTACACCTTC.

V is TRBV20-1 and J is TRBJ1-5; possibly TRBD1 for D (5 bases). Between the trimmed V and J ends, which lost 4 bases and 5 bases, there was a span of 12 bases. Germline V gene data show CDR1 as DFQATT and CDR2 as SNEGSKA (reference sequence). The CDR3 has 13 amino acids. CDR3: CSAKRDPDQPQHF. The CDR3 bases are TGCAGTGCTAAAAGGGACCCTGATCAGCCCCAGCATTTT.

This clonotype was counted a single time. This chain uses TRBV12-3 or TRBV12-4 with TRBJ2-5; D is unclear. This CDR3 is 13 amino acids long. The germline V and J ends were trimmed by 3 bases and 5 bases, with 10 bases remaining between them. CDR3 DNA: TGTGCCAGCAGTTTTGCCGACCGTGAGACCCAGTACTTC. It is translated as CASSFADRETQYF.

Here the CDR3 reads CASSPGQEEYGYTF. The CDR3 DNA reads TGTGCCAGCTCACCGGGACAGGAGGAATATGGCTACACCTTC. The chain joins TRBV18 to TRBJ1-2; TRBD1 matches at 8 bases. CDR1 KGHSH and CDR2 LQKENI come from the germline V gene. J lost 5 bases, V lost 3 bases, and 5 bases had no gene match. The CDR3 covers 14 residues.

This chain links TRBV5-1 with TRBJ2-6, with TRBD1 matching over 12 bases. The CDR3 contains 18 residues. CDR1 is SGHRS and CDR2 is YFSETQ in the germline V gene. V shed 4 bases, J shed 2 bases, and the junction held 7 bases outside the gene matches. The CDR3 reads CASSPTGQGATGANVLTF. The CDR3 region has the DNA TGCGCCAGCAGCCCCACGGGACAGGGGGCGACTGGGGCCAACGTCCTGACTTTC.

The chain recombines TRBV20-1 with TRBJ1-1; 7 bases map to TRBD1. From germline, CDR1 is DFQATT and CDR2 SNEGSKA (reference sequence). Germline trimming cut 4 bases from V and 4 bases from J; bases unmatched to any gene: 9. The CDR3 loop spans 14 amino acids. The CDR3 DNA is TGCAGTGCTATCATATCAGGGGGAGGCACTGAAGCTTTCTTT. This translates into CSAIISGGGTEAFF.

The genes are TRBV5-1 and TRBJ2-2, with D maybe TRBD2 (5 bases). CDR1 and CDR2 from the germline V gene are SGHRS and YFSETQ. V was pared by 3 bases and J by 0 bases, with 9 bases between. There are 15 residues in the CDR3. CDR3 loop: CASSYDYTNTGELFF. DNA for the CDR3: TGCGCCAGCAGCTACGACTATACGAACACCGGGGAGCTGTTTTTT.

This chain connects TRBV11-2 to TRBJ2-5; D remains ambiguous. The V gene's germline CDR1 is SGHAT and CDR2 FQNNGV. The V and J ends lost 1 base and 4 bases respectively, with 10 bases between them. This CDR3 comprises 14 residues. CDR3 DNA sequence: TGTGCCAGCAGCTTAGTCCGAGCTGCAGAGACCCAGTACTTC. Its translation is CASSLVRAAETQYF.

This clonotype has a single count. V gene TRBV3-1 combines with J gene TRBJ2-7; D is uncertain. Germline lookup yields CDR1 LGHDT and CDR2 YNNKEL (reference sequence). This CDR3 has 15 amino acids. V lost 4 bases, J lost 2 bases, and 15 bases lay in between. The CDR3 is CASSPFLVPPYEQYF. CDR3 in DNA: TGTGCCAGCAGCCCTTTCTTGGTGCCCCCCTACGAGCAGTACTTC.

The chain carries TRBV12-3 or TRBV12-4 and TRBJ2-7; the D gene is possibly TRBD1 (6 bases). This CDR3 is built from 15 residues. V lost 5 bases, J lost 4 bases, and 18 bases lay in between. CDR3 DNA: TGTGCCAGCAGTCCCCTACAGGGTAGTCTTTACGAGCAGTACTTC. The encoded protein is CASSPLQGSLYEQYF.

The chain carries TRBV29-1 and TRBJ2-1; D is unresolved. From germline, CDR1 is SQVTM and CDR2 ANQGSEA. The CDR3 consists of 13 residues. The V and J ends lost 3 bases and 1 base respectively, with 7 bases between them. Here the CDR3 reads CSVEMVSYNEQFF. CDR3 nucleotides: TGCAGCGTTGAGATGGTGTCCTACAATGAGCAGTTCTTC.

This sequence joins TRBV5-1 and TRBJ2-1, with D possibly being TRBD2 (6 bases). CDR1 is SGHRS and CDR2 is YFSETQ in the germline V gene. This CDR3 comprises 15 residues. With 0 bases removed from V and 3 bases from J, the gap between germline ends came to 10 bases. The CDR3 region is CASSLVREHYNEQFF. CDR3 DNA sequence: TGCGCCAGCAGCTTGGTGCGGGAACACTACAATGAGCAGTTCTTC.

This clonotype has only a few counts. V gene TRBV19 combines with J gene TRBJ1-2; D ambiguous. The V end lost 4 bases, the J end lost 4 bases, and 10 bases lay between the germline ends. From germline, CDR1 is LNHDA and CDR2 SQIVND (reference sequence). The CDR3 consists of 13 residues. The CDR3 DNA sequence: TGTGCCAGTAGTAGCCGGACGGGCTATGGCTACACCTTC. It encodes CASSSRTGYGYTF.